These 18 T cell receptor beta chains were all obtained from the same sample, sequenced in a study of somatic mutations in cytotoxic T cells in rheumatoid arthritis. Using immunoSEQ multiplex PCR, the repertoire was profiled, and TCRdb retains in-frame clones only, with some absent. The data contain more than 15,000 clones, more than 65% of them singletons. The sequencing input was CD8+ T cells sorted from blood. These receptors were obtained from an adult with rheumatoid arthritis.

The CDR3 sequence is CASKGSGANVLTF. DNA for the CDR3: TGTGCCAGCAAAGGATCTGGGGCCAACGTCCTGACTTTC. V usage is TRBV7-6 and J usage is TRBJ2-6; D uncertain. This CDR3 region has 13 residues. V lost 7 bases and J 1 base, leaving 5 bases between the germline ends. The germline V gene has CDR1 SGHVS and CDR2 FNYEAQ.

The V and J genes are TRBV6-6 and TRBJ1-5; D might be TRBD1 (6 bases). The CDR3 totals 15 residues. The V end was cut by 0 bases, the J end by 5 bases, with 11 bases between. CDR1 is MNHNY and CDR2 is SVGAGI in the germline V gene (reference sequence). CDR3 coding DNA: TGTGCCAGCAGTTACTCGTCAGGGGAGGATCAGCCCCAGCATTTT. This sequence encodes CASSYSSGEDQPQHF.

The chain joins TRBV5-1 to TRBJ1-3, with D possibly TRBD1 on 5 matching bases. V shed 7 bases and J shed 0 bases, with 11 bases lying between them. The CDR3 extends over 14 amino acids. Per the germline V gene, CDR1 is SGHRS and CDR2 is YFSETQ. CDR3 bases: TGCGCCAGCCGACAGCCTGGCTCTGGAAACACCATATATTTT. Protein sequence: CASRQPGSGNTIYF.

J is TRBJ2-7 and V is TRBV13; no clear D gene. CDR1 is PRHDT, CDR2 FYEKMQ, per germline (reference sequence). The V end was cut by 3 bases, the J end by 0 bases, with 6 bases between. CDR3 length: 13 residues. The CDR3 DNA is TGTGCCAGCAGCTTCTCAGACTCCTACGAGCAGTACTTC. Its translation: CASSFSDSYEQYF. Looking up the rest from reference TRBV13 and TRBJ2-7 gives the full variable domain: AAGVIQSPRHLIKEKRETATLKCYPIPRHDTVYWYQQGPGQDPQFLISFYEKMQSDKGSIPDRFSAQQFSDYHSELNMSSLELGDSALYFCASSFSDSYEQYFGPGTRLTVT.

CDR3 sequence: CASSSGGVYTDTQYF. The CDR3 nucleotides are TGTGCCAGCAGCTCCGGGGGGGTATACACAGATACGCAGTATTTT. The chain links TRBV5-4 to TRBJ2-3, with 8 positions matching TRBD2. This CDR3 region has 15 residues. V shed 3 bases, J shed 2 bases, and the junction held 5 bases outside the gene matches. In germline, CDR1 is SGHNT, CDR2 YYREEE (reference sequence).

This sequence joins TRBV5-4 and TRBJ2-7; D is uncertain. V was trimmed by 3 bases and J by 12 bases, leaving 22 bases between them. There are 14 residues in the CDR3. Per the germline V gene, CDR1 is SGHNT and CDR2 is YYREEE (reference sequence). CDR3 sequence (DNA): TGTGCCAGCAGCTCGTCCGGGTCACCGCGCTTTGCGTACTTC. It specifies CASSSSGSPRFAYF.

The gene calls are TRBV18 and TRBJ1-5; no clear D. Germline CDR1 is KGHSH and CDR2 is LQKENI. Trimming removed 1 base at V and 7 bases at J, with 8 bases between. This CDR3 has 13 residues. The DNA for the CDR3 is TGTGCCAGCTCACCACGAGGACGCCAGCCCCAGCATTTT. Its translation is CASSPRGRQPQHF.

The chain links TRBV4-1 to TRBJ2-1; TRBD2 might be the D (5 bases). In germline, CDR1 is MGHRA, CDR2 YSYEKL. V lost 5 bases, J lost 7 bases, and 18 bases lay in between. This CDR3 is 15 amino acids long. In DNA, the CDR3 is TGCGCCAGCAGCGGTGACTACCTCTCTTGGAATGAGCAGTTCTTC. Its protein product is CASSGDYLSWNEQFF.

The chain employs TRBV2 and TRBJ1-5, with a weak D call TRBD1 (5 bases). Germline CDR1 and CDR2: SNHLY and FYNNEI. This CDR3 is built from 14 residues. V was shortened by 4 bases and J by 1 base, with 8 bases between the two germline ends. Written as DNA, the CDR3 is TGTGCCAGCAGTGCAGGGTTGAGCAATCAGCCCCAGCATTTT. Residues: CASSAGLSNQPQHF. Variable domain in full (rest from reference TRBV2 and TRBJ1-5): EPEVTQTPSHQVTQMGQEVILRCVPISNHLYFYWYRQILGQKVEFLVSFYNNEISEKSEIFDDQFSVERPDGSNFTLKIRSTKLEDSAMYFCASSAGLSNQPQHFGDGTRLSIL.

This clone has just one count. The V and J genes are TRBV4-2 and TRBJ1-1; possibly TRBD1 for D (5 bases). The germline gives CDR1 LGHNA, CDR2 YNFKEQ. Trimming shortened V by 0 bases and J by 6 bases, and 8 bases separated the two germline ends. This CDR3 has 13 amino acids. The CDR3 DNA is TGTGCCAGCAGCCAAGATACAGGAGCTGAAGCTTTCTTT. Translated, it gives CASSQDTGAEAFF.

Only one count was recorded for this clone. The V gene is TRBV9, the J gene TRBJ1-4; 8 bases are shared with TRBD1. After removal of 6 bases from V and 8 bases from J, the junction contained 18 bases not matched to a gene. The CDR3 spans 17 residues. Per germline, CDR1 SGDLS and CDR2 YYNGEE. The CDR3 spells CASTGGLKQGDGEKLFF. The DNA for the CDR3 is TGTGCCAGCACCGGAGGTCTGAAACAGGGGGATGGGGAAAAACTGTTTTTT.

The chain carries TRBV10-3 and TRBJ1-2, with TRBD1 matching 8 bases. Germline-derived CDR1 and CDR2 are ENHRY and SYGVKD. V dropped 4 bases and J dropped 3; count of bases not matched to a gene: 7. The CDR3 length is 15 residues. CDR3 amino acids: CAISVTGDLYYGYTF. The CDR3 DNA is TGTGCCATCAGTGTGACAGGGGATTTATACTATGGCTACACCTTC.

The chain links TRBV5-6 to TRBJ2-5, with D possibly called TRBD1 or TRBD2 (5 bases each). The germline V gene encodes CDR1 SGHDT and CDR2 YYEEEE. Trimming stripped 6 bases from V and 5 bases from J, with 23 bases between. This CDR3 has 16 amino acids. The CDR3 sequence: CASTTNDGGVGETQYF. In DNA form, the CDR3 reads TGTGCCAGCACCACCAACGATGGGGGAGTGGGGGAGACCCAGTACTTC.

The genes are TRBV6-5 and TRBJ1-4; no firm D call. CDR3 length: 13 residues. Germline CDR1 and CDR2: MNHEY and SVGAGI. Trimming pared 6 bases from V and 4 bases from J, leaving 9 bases between. The DNA for the CDR3 is TGTGCCAGCAGGGGGATCAATAATGAAAAACTGTTTTTT. The encoded protein is CASRGINNEKLFF.

V gene TRBV6-5 combines with J gene TRBJ1-1; D uncertain. The length of the CDR3 is 13 residues. The V gene's germline CDR1 is MNHEY and CDR2 SVGAGI. Trimming took off 2 bases at V and 0 bases at J, with 4 bases between the two ends. CDR3 in amino acids: CASSYEMNTEAFF. In nucleotides, the CDR3 is TGTGCCAGCAGTTACGAGATGAACACTGAAGCTTTCTTT.

The V and J genes are TRBV9 and TRBJ2-2; weak D call: TRBD2 (5 bases). Trimming cost V 0 bases and J 2 bases, with 8 bases left between them. Per the germline V gene, CDR1 is SGDLS and CDR2 is YYNGEE. This CDR3 has 15 residues. CDR3 in amino acids: CASSVEDSNTGELFF. CDR3 DNA sequence: TGTGCCAGCAGCGTAGAGGACTCTAACACCGGGGAGCTGTTTTTT.

This clone came up once. The chain has TRBV6-6 and TRBJ2-5; tentatively, D is TRBD2 (7 bases). The V and J ends lost 0 bases and 5 bases respectively, with 13 bases between them. CDR1 and CDR2 (germline): MNHNY, SVGAGI (reference sequence). CDR3 size: 15 residues. Here the CDR3 reads CASSYSGGAGETQYF. CDR3 coding DNA: TGTGCCAGCAGTTACTCAGGGGGGGCTGGGGAGACCCAGTACTTC.

CDR3 sequence reads: CASSLVRGPSSYNEQFF. CDR3 in DNA: TGTGCCAGCAGCTTAGTGCGGGGGCCAAGCTCCTACAATGAGCAGTTCTTC. The gene calls are TRBV7-9 and TRBJ2-1, with a tentative D call TRBD2 (7 bases). This CDR3 contains 17 residues. The V end lost 1 base, the J end lost 0 bases, and 13 bases lay between the germline ends. Germline values: CDR1 SEHNR, CDR2 FQNEAQ (reference sequence).